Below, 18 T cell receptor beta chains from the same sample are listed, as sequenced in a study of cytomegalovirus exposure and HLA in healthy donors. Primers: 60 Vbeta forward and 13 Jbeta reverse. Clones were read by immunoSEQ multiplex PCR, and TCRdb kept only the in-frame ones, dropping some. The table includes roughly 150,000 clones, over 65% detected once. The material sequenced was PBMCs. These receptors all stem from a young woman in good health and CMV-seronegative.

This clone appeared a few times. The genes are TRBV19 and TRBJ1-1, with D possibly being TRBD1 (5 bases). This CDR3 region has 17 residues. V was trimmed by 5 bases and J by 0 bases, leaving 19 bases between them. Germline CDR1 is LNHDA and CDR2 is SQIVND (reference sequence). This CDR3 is CASSVSLGDSVNTEAFF. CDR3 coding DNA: TGTGCCAGTAGTGTGAGCCTAGGGGATAGTGTGAACACTGAAGCTTTCTTT.

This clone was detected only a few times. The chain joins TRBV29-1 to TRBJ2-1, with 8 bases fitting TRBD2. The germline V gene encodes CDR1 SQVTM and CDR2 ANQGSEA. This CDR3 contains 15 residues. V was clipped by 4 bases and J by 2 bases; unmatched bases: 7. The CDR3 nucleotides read TGCAGCGTTGTTCTAGGGACTAGTGCCTACAATGAGCAGTTCTTC. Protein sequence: CSVVLGTSAYNEQFF.

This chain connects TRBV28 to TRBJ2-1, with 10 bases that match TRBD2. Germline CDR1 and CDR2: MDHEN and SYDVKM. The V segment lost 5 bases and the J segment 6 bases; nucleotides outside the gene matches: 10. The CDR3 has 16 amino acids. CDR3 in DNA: TGTGCCAGCAGTCGCCTAGCGGGAGAGCGGGGCAATGAGCAGTTCTTC. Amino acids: CASSRLAGERGNEQFF.

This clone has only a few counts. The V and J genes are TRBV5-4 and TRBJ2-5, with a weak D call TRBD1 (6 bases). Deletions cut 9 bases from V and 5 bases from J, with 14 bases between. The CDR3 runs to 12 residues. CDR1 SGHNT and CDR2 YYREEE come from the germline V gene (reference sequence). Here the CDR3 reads CAIGTRGETQYF. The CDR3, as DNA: TGTGCCATCGGGACACGCGGGGAGACCCAGTACTTC.

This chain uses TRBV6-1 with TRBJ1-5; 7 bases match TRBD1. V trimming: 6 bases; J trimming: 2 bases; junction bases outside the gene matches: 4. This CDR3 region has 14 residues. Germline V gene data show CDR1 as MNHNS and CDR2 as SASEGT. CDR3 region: CASRPGQGNQPQHF. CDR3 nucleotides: TGTGCCAGCAGGCCCGGACAGGGCAATCAGCCCCAGCATTTT.

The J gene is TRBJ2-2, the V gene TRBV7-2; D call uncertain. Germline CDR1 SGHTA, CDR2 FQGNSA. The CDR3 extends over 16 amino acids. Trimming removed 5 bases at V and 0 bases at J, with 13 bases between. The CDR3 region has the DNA TGTGCCAGCAGCCCCCTGGGCGTCTCGAACACCGGGGAGCTGTTTTTT. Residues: CASSPLGVSNTGELFF.

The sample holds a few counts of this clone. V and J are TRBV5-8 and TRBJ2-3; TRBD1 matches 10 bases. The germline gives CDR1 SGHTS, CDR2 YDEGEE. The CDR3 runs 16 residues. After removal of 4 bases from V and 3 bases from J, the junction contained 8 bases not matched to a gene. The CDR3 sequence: CASSQGQGSGTDTQYF. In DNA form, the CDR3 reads TGTGCCAGCAGCCAGGGACAGGGGAGTGGAACAGATACGCAGTATTTT.

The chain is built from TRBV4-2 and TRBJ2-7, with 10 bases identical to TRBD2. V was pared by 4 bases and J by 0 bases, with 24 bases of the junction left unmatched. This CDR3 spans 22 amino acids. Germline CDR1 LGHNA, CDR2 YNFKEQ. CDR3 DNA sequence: TGTGCCAGCAGCCCGTGGGACCCACGACGGCTAACTAGCGGGAATACCTCCTACGAGCAGTACTTC. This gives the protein CASSPWDPRRLTSGNTSYEQYF.

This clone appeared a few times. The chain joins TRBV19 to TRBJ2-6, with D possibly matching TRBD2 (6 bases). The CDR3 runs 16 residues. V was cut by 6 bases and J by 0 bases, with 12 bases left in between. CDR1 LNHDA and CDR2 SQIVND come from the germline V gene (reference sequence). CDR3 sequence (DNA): TGTGCCAGTAGACAGAGGGAGGACTCTGGGGCCAACGTCCTGACTTTC. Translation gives CASRQREDSGANVLTF. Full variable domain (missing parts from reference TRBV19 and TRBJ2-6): DGGITQSPKYLFRKEGQNVTLSCEQNLNHDAMYWYRQDPGQGLRLIYYSQIVNDFQKGDIAEGYSVSREKKESFPLTVTSAQKNPTAFYLCASRQREDSGANVLTFGAGSRLTVL.

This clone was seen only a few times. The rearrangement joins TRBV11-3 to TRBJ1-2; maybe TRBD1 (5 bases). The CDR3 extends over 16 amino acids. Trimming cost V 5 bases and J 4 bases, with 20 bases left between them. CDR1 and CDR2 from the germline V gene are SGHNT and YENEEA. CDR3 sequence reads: CASSLGMGGWGYGYTF. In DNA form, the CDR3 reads TGTGCCAGCAGCCTCGGGATGGGGGGTTGGGGCTATGGCTACACCTTC.

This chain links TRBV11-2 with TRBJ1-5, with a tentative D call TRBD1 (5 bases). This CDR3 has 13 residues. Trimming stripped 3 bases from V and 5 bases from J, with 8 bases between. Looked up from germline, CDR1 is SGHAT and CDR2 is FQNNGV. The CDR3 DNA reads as TGTGCCAGCAGCTTTGACAGAGATCAGCCCCAGCATTTT. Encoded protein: CASSFDRDQPQHF.

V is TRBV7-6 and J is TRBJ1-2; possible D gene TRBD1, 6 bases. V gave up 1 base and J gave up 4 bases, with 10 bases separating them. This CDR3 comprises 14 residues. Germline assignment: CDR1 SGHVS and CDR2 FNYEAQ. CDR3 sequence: CASSLGGQSYGYTF. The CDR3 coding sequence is TGTGCCAGCAGCTTAGGAGGACAGAGCTATGGCTACACCTTC.

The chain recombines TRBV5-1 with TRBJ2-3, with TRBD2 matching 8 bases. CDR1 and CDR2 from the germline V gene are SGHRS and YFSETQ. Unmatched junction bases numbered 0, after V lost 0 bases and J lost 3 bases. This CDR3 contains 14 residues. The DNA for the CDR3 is TGCGCCAGCAGCTTGGGACTAGCGACAGATACGCAGTATTTT. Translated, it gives CASSLGLATDTQYF.

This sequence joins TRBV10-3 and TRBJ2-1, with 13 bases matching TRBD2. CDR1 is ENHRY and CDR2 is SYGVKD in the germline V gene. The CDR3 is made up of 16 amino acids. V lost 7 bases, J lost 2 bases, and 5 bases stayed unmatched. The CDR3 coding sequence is TGTGCCATCACTGGGACTAGCGGGGCTACCTACAATGAGCAGTTCTTC. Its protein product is CAITGTSGATYNEQFF.

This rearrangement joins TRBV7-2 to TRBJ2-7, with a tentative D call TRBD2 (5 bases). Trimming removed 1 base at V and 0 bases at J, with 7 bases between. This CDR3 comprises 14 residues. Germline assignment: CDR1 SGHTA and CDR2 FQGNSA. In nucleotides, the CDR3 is TGTGCCAGCAGCTTAGACGGGAACTCCTACGAGCAGTACTTC. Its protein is CASSLDGNSYEQYF.

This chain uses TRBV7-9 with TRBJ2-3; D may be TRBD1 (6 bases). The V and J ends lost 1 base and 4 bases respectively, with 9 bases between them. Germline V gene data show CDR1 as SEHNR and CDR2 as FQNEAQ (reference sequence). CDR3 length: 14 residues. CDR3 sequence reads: CASSLVQGPDTQYF. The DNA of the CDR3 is TGTGCCAGCAGCTTAGTTCAGGGGCCAGATACGCAGTATTTT.

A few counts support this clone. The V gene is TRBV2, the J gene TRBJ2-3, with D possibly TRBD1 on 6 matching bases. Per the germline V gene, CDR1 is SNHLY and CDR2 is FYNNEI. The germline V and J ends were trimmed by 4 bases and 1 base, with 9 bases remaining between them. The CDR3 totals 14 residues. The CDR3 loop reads CASSVQGGTDTQYF. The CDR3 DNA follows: TGTGCCAGCAGTGTACAGGGCGGCACAGATACGCAGTATTTT.

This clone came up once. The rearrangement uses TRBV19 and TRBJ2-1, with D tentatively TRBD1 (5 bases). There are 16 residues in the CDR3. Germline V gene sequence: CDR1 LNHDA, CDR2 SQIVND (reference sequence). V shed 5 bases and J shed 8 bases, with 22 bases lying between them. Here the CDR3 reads CASSPQARVFYYEQFF. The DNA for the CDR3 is TGTGCCAGTAGTCCCCAGGCCAGGGTATTTTACTATGAGCAGTTCTTC.